Only one count was recorded for the clone carrying this TCR beta chain. The data were obtained in a study of blood T cell repertoires in COVID-19. Overall study: In each case, the material was cDNA or gDNA derived from T cells, B-cell-depleted T cells, or PBMCs.

CDR1 and CDR2 from the germline V gene are SGHVS and FQNEAQ. This CDR3 comprises 16 residues. Trimming left V 0 bases short and J 5 bases short, with 14 bases between. Some clones are missing from TCRdb's copy, which holds only in-frame ones; the method was immunoSEQ multiplex PCR. This sample has roughly 300,000 clones, with 70% to 90% found just once. What was sequenced was peripheral blood. The sequence was obtained from a human donor in a cohort sampled during active COVID-19. J is TRBJ1-5 and V is TRBV7-8, with a possible D match to TRBD1 (5 bases). The CDR3 here is CASSLAYSTDYQPQHF. CDR3 bases: TGTGCCAGCAGCTTAGCGTACTCGACAGATTATCAGCCCCAGCATTTT. The whole variable domain, filled in from reference TRBV7-8 and TRBJ1-5, reads GAGVSQSPRYKVAKRGQDVALRCDPISGHVSLFWYQQALGQGPEFLTYFQNEAQLDKSGLPSDRFFAERPEGSVSTLKIQRTQQEDSAVYLCASSLAYSTDYQPQHFGDGTRLSIL.